Listed here are 20 T cell receptor beta chains from one sample, sequenced in a study of shared clonotypes between healthy human individuals. Sequenced by immunoSEQ multiplex PCR; TCRdb stores in-frame clones only, minus some. The data hold fewer than 850,000 clones, with 80% to 95% observed a single time. The sample comprised memory CD8+ T cells from PBMCs. Subset of the sample: CD45RO+ cells pooled with CCR7-negative TemRA cells. All receptors derive from a man in his late teens or twenties in good health. Some clones in this sample may be carry-over from other donors' samples.

This clone was counted between two and nine times. V and J are TRBV7-9 and TRBJ2-3; the D gene is possibly TRBD2 (5 bases). This CDR3 has 14 amino acids. Germline assignment: CDR1 SEHNR and CDR2 FQNEAQ (reference sequence). V was shortened by 0 bases and J by 3 bases, with 7 bases between the two germline ends. CDR3 sequence (DNA): TGTGCCAGCAGCTTAGCGCGGAGGACAGATACGCAGTATTTT. This codes for CASSLARRTDTQYF.

The chain couples TRBV27 to TRBJ2-7; 7 nucleotides align to TRBD1. The V and J ends lost 5 bases and 7 bases, in that order; junction bases with no gene match: 11. The CDR3 is 14 residues long. Per the germline V gene, CDR1 is MNHEY and CDR2 is SMNVEV (reference sequence). The CDR3 nucleotides are TGTGCCAGCAGTAGCCGGGACAGATTTCCGGAGCAGTACTTC. Translating gives CASSSRDRFPEQYF.

V gene TRBV10-3 combines with J gene TRBJ2-7, with TRBD2 as a possible D gene (6 bases). V was clipped by 6 bases and J by 0 bases, with 6 bases between them. CDR3 length: 12 amino acids. Per germline, CDR1 ENHRY and CDR2 SYGVKD. CDR3 in DNA: TGTGCCATCAGGCGGGACTCCTACGAGCAGTACTTC. Its protein product is CAIRRDSYEQYF.

V is TRBV6-5 and J is TRBJ2-5; 7 nucleotides match TRBD1. The junction had 3 bases not matched to a gene; V was cut back by 6 bases and J by 2 bases. The length of the CDR3 is 13 residues. Germline CDR1 is MNHEY and CDR2 is SVGAGI. CDR3 loop: CASSRDSQETQYF. CDR3 coding DNA: TGTGCCAGCAGCCGGGACAGTCAAGAGACCCAGTACTTC.

This sequence joins TRBV15 and TRBJ2-2; 9 bases align to TRBD2. Germline values: CDR1 LNHNV, CDR2 YYDKDF (reference sequence). Losses at the gene ends were 2 bases for V and 6 bases for J; bases not matched to a gene: 13. The CDR3 has 18 amino acids. The CDR3 DNA reads as TGTGCCACCAGCAGACCGGCTCGGACTAGCGTACCACCCGGGGAGCTGTTTTTT. The encoded protein is CATSRPARTSVPPGELFF.

This clone was recorded once. The chain combines TRBV5-4 with TRBJ2-1; D may be TRBD2 (5 bases). Trimming stripped 0 bases from V and 0 bases from J, with 10 bases between. The CDR3 extends over 16 amino acids. Germline V gene data show CDR1 as SGHNT and CDR2 as YYREEE (reference sequence). The CDR3 region is CASSLGLGSSYNEQFF. The DNA for the CDR3 is TGTGCCAGCAGCTTGGGCCTTGGGAGCTCCTACAATGAGCAGTTCTTC.

V gene TRBV13 combines with J gene TRBJ1-1; D gene unclear. The length of the CDR3 is 14 residues. Trimming took 1 base from V and 5 from J, leaving 11 bases between them. Germline lookup yields CDR1 PRHDT and CDR2 FYEKMQ (reference sequence). This CDR3 is CASSLVRVGTEAFF. Here the CDR3 DNA reads TGTGCCAGCAGCTTAGTCCGGGTAGGGACTGAAGCTTTCTTT.

The chain has TRBV5-5 and TRBJ1-1, with TRBD1 matching over 7 bases. The germline gives CDR1 SGHKS, CDR2 YYEKEE (reference sequence). The CDR3 is made up of 14 amino acids. V shed 4 bases, J shed 0 bases, and the junction held 3 bases outside the gene matches. DNA for the CDR3: TGTGCCAGCAGCCCAGGGACAGTGAACACTGAAGCTTTCTTT. This encodes CASSPGTVNTEAFF.

The chain uses TRBV4-1 and TRBJ2-7, with TRBD2 matching over 8 bases. Trimming at V came to 4 bases and at J to 3 bases, leaving 2 bases not matched to a gene. Germline assignment: CDR1 MGHRA and CDR2 YSYEKL. The CDR3 has 13 residues. CDR3 protein: CASSPGGGYEQYF. CDR3 coding DNA: TGCGCCAGCAGCCCGGGGGGGGGCTACGAGCAGTACTTC.

This chain links TRBV5-4 with TRBJ1-3, with 7 positions matching TRBD1. Trimming cost V 4 bases and J 4 bases; bases outside gene matches: 5. CDR1 and CDR2 (germline): SGHNT, YYREEE (reference sequence). This CDR3 spans 14 amino acids. The CDR3 reads CASSPRDSGNTIYF. DNA of the CDR3: TGTGCCAGCAGCCCCCGGGACAGCGGAAACACCATATATTTT.

The chain couples TRBV27 to TRBJ2-1; 7 nucleotides align to TRBD2. With 5 bases clipped from V and 8 bases from J, the junction kept 3 bases outside the gene matches. This CDR3 is built from 12 residues. In germline, CDR1 is MNHEY, CDR2 SMNVEV (reference sequence). The CDR3 region is CASSPSGHEQFF. CDR3 coding DNA: TGTGCCAGCAGTCCTAGCGGCCATGAGCAGTTCTTC.

This chain joins TRBV7-9 and TRBJ1-2; D unresolved. The CDR3 extends over 15 amino acids. Trimming shortened V by 5 bases and J by 4 bases, and 17 bases separated the two germline ends. Germline loops: CDR1 SEHNR, CDR2 FQNEAQ (reference sequence). For the CDR3, the DNA is TGTGCCAGCAGCCCTATGGGCGTAAGGGTCTATGGCTACACCTTC. Its protein is CASSPMGVRVYGYTF.

The chain employs TRBV5-1 and TRBJ1-1; maybe TRBD1 (6 bases). The germline gives CDR1 SGHRS, CDR2 YFSETQ. V was trimmed by 2 bases and J by 6 bases, leaving 11 bases between them. CDR3 length equals 13 residues. The CDR3 DNA sequence: TGCGCCAGCAGCTTTTGGGGGGGCCCTGAAGCTTTCTTT. Translated, it gives CASSFWGGPEAFF.

This chain connects TRBV2 to TRBJ2-7, with TRBD2 as a possible D gene (7 bases). The CDR3 runs 15 residues. The V gene lost 4 bases and the J gene lost 3 bases, with 16 bases spanning the gap. The germline V gene has CDR1 SNHLY and CDR2 FYNNEI. The CDR3 protein is CASSVGAGVFYEQYF. The CDR3 nucleotides are TGTGCCAGCAGTGTGGGGGCGGGAGTTTTCTACGAGCAGTACTTC.

V and J are TRBV19 and TRBJ2-1; D possibly matches TRBD1 or TRBD2 (5 bases each). CDR3 length equals 12 residues. The germline V gene has CDR1 LNHDA and CDR2 SQIVND (reference sequence). Trimming took off 4 bases at V and 7 bases at J, with 8 bases between the two ends. The CDR3 spells CASSNEGNEQFF. The CDR3 DNA reads as TGTGCCAGTAGTAATGAGGGGAATGAGCAGTTCTTC.

The gene calls are TRBV2 and TRBJ2-4, with no clear D. The V gene lost 3 bases and the J gene lost 0 bases, with 15 bases spanning the gap. Germline-derived CDR1 and CDR2 are SNHLY and FYNNEI. This CDR3 is 17 amino acids long. CDR3 bases: TGTGCCAGCAGTGAGGGTTGGTCGGACCTAGCCAAAAACATTCAGTACTTC. Residues: CASSEGWSDLAKNIQYF. The full variable domain, rest sourced from reference TRBV2 and TRBJ2-4, is EPEVTQTPSHQVTQMGQEVILRCVPISNHLYFYWYRQILGQKVEFLVSFYNNEISEKSEIFDDQFSVERPDGSNFTLKIRSTKLEDSAMYFCASSEGWSDLAKNIQYFGAGTRLSVL.

This chain joins TRBV10-2 and TRBJ2-7, with a tentative D call TRBD1 (5 bases). CDR1 and CDR2 from the germline V gene are WSHSY and SAAADI. The CDR3 has 15 amino acids. Trimming stripped 0 bases from V and 0 bases from J, with 9 bases between. The CDR3 nucleotides are TGCGCCAGCAGTGAGTCCCCAGGGATCTCCTACGAGCAGTACTTC. Its protein product is CASSESPGISYEQYF.

The V call is TRBV13, the J call TRBJ2-2; no definite D call. The CDR3 totals 14 residues. CDR1 is PRHDT, CDR2 FYEKMQ, per germline (reference sequence). The V end lost 5 bases, the J end lost 3 bases, and 10 bases lay between the germline ends. The CDR3 here is CASSAQSYTGELFF. CDR3 DNA: TGTGCCAGCAGCGCCCAGTCTTACACCGGGGAGCTGTTTTTT.

The rearrangement links TRBV27 to TRBJ1-5, with D perhaps TRBD1 (6 bases). Germline CDR1 reads MNHEY; CDR2 reads SMNVEV (reference sequence). CDR3 length: 13 amino acids. V was clipped by 4 bases and J by 11 bases, with 15 bases between them. The CDR3 coding sequence is TGTGCCAGCAGTTCCGGGGGGGCCACAGCCCAGCATTTT. This gives the protein CASSSGGATAQHF.

This rearrangement joins TRBV6-6 to TRBJ2-1, with TRBD2 matching over 11 bases. In germline, CDR1 is MNHNY, CDR2 SVGAGI (reference sequence). The CDR3 consists of 16 residues. V lost 4 bases, J lost 6 bases, and 8 bases stayed unmatched. The CDR3 nucleotides are TGTGCCAGCAGTTCCGGGACTAGCGGTCTCAGCAATGAGCAGTTCTTC. Its protein product is CASSSGTSGLSNEQFF.